The 11 T cell receptor beta chains presented below share a single source sample, sequenced in a study of blood T cell repertoires in COVID-19. TCRdb keeps only in-frame clones here, not all; method: immunoSEQ multiplex PCR. The sample has approximately 260,000 clones; about 85% are singletons. The sequenced sample was peripheral blood. Every receptor here comes from a man aged 60-69 years who had recovered from COVID-19.

This chain connects TRBV27 to TRBJ1-2; 8 bases fit TRBD1. Trimming removed 2 bases from V and 4 bases from J; junction bases left unmatched: 12. CDR3 length equals 17 residues. Germline values: CDR1 MNHEY, CDR2 SMNVEV (reference sequence). CDR3 loop: CASSLKPGGAYSYGYTF. Written as DNA, the CDR3 is TGTGCCAGCAGTTTAAAGCCAGGGGGCGCGTATAGCTATGGCTACACCTTC.

In nucleotides, the CDR3 is TGTGCCAGCAGCTTCTCGGGATGGGCCGAGCAGTACTTC. Translating gives CASSFSGWAEQYF. The V and J genes are TRBV7-2 and TRBJ2-7; tentative D call: TRBD2 (5 bases). Germline-derived CDR1 and CDR2 are SGHTA and FQGNSA. Trimming removed 3 bases from V and 6 bases from J, with 12 bases in between. There are 13 residues in the CDR3.

This chain connects TRBV6-5 to TRBJ1-2; maybe TRBD1 (6 bases). The CDR3 runs 14 residues. V lost 9 bases to trimming and J lost 0 bases, with 14 bases between them. From germline, CDR1 is MNHEY and CDR2 SVGAGI. The CDR3 nucleotides are TGTGCCAGTTCCCCGGGACATACTAACTATGGCTACACCTTC. It encodes CASSPGHTNYGYTF.

As DNA, the CDR3 is TGTGCCAGCTCAACAACTGGACTAGCAGCCAATGAGCAGTTCTTC. This encodes CASSTTGLAANEQFF. The chain carries TRBV18 and TRBJ2-1; 8 bases align to TRBD2. The CDR3 spans 15 residues. V was pared by 5 bases and J by 6 bases, with 9 bases of the junction left unmatched. Per the germline V gene, CDR1 is KGHSH and CDR2 is LQKENI.

This CDR3 is CASSIGAGNYGYTF. The DNA for the CDR3 is TGTGCCAGTAGTATTGGAGCAGGGAACTATGGCTACACCTTC. The genes are TRBV19 and TRBJ1-2, with D possibly TRBD1 on 5 matching bases. The germline V gene has CDR1 LNHDA and CDR2 SQIVND (reference sequence). V lost 3 bases to trimming and J lost 2 bases, with 10 bases between them. CDR3 length: 14 amino acids.

The rearrangement uses TRBV19 and TRBJ2-2; 8 bases are a match to TRBD1. Germline trimming cut 8 bases from V and 5 bases from J; bases unmatched to any gene: 10. Per the germline V gene, CDR1 is LNHDA and CDR2 is SQIVND (reference sequence). The CDR3 spans 15 residues. CDR3 DNA sequence: TGTGCCAGTCTCAATGGACAGGGTTATACCGGGGAGCTGTTTTTT. This gives the protein CASLNGQGYTGELFF.

The chain carries TRBV7-8 and TRBJ1-2, with TRBD1 matching 7 bases. This CDR3 contains 13 residues. The V gene's germline CDR1 is SGHVS and CDR2 FQNEAQ. V was clipped by 3 bases and J by 4 bases; unmatched bases: 2. DNA of the CDR3: TGTGCCAGCAGCTTGCAGGGGGGCTATGGCTACACCTTC. It is translated as CASSLQGGYGYTF.

This chain connects TRBV5-8 to TRBJ1-5; D remains unclear. The V gene lost 7 bases and the J gene lost 10 bases, with 24 bases spanning the gap. This CDR3 spans 15 amino acids. In germline, CDR1 is SGHTS, CDR2 YDEGEE. CDR3 nucleotide sequence: TGTGCCAGCGTACCCTCAGCACGCTACAGTCTTCCCCAGCATTTT. Translated, it gives CASVPSARYSLPQHF.

V gene TRBV19 combines with J gene TRBJ1-1; D unclear. V lost 0 bases and J lost 0, with 11 bases in between. The CDR3 sequence is 16 residues long. Germline V CDR1 and CDR2: LNHDA, SQIVND (reference sequence). In DNA form, the CDR3 reads TGTGCCAGTAGTATAGATCAGCGAGTCATGAACACTGAAGCTTTCTTT. Protein product: CASSIDQRVMNTEAFF.

This rearrangement joins TRBV19 to TRBJ1-2; no firm D call. Germline lookup yields CDR1 LNHDA and CDR2 SQIVND (reference sequence). The V end lost 5 bases, the J end lost 2 bases, and 15 bases lay between the germline ends. The CDR3 runs 15 residues. CDR3 loop: CASSSTPGQNYGYTF. The CDR3 region has the DNA TGTGCCAGTAGTTCCACCCCGGGTCAGAACTATGGCTACACCTTC.

The genes are TRBV3-1 (or the pseudogene TRBV3-2) and TRBJ1-3; TRBD1 agrees at 7 bases. The V gene's germline CDR1 is LGHDT and CDR2 YNNKEL (reference sequence). The CDR3 consists of 16 residues. V dropped 1 base and J dropped 0; count of bases not matched to a gene: 3. The CDR3 loop is CASSQAGGDSGNTIYF. The CDR3 region has the DNA TGTGCCAGCAGCCAAGCAGGGGGAGACTCTGGAAACACCATATATTTT.